Presented here are 3 T cell receptor beta chains from one specimen sequenced in a study of blood T cell repertoires in COVID-19. The method was immunoSEQ multiplex PCR; TCRdb's version includes in-frame clones alone and lacks a portion of them. The table lists fewer than 250,000 clones, roughly four fifths of them singletons, with less than 4.5% in the top ten. Sequenced input: peripheral blood. The receptors derive from a man aged 50 to 59 with acute or convalescent COVID-19.

In this sample, this clone turned up a few times. This chain links TRBV5-6 with TRBJ2-7; 7 bases map to TRBD1. The CDR3 length is 13 residues. CDR1 and CDR2 (germline): SGHDT, YYEEEE. V shed 6 bases, J shed 2 bases, and the junction held 5 bases outside the gene matches. CDR3 nucleotide sequence: TGTGCCAGCACCCGACAGGGAACCTACGAGCAGTACTTC. Translation: CASTRQGTYEQYF.

The rearrangement uses TRBV5-1 and TRBJ2-7; 10 nucleotides align to TRBD1. J gave up 5 bases and V 4 bases, and 3 bases lay outside the gene matches. In germline, CDR1 is SGHRS, CDR2 YFSETQ. The CDR3 runs to 13 residues. In DNA, the CDR3 is TGCGCCAGCAGCCGGGACAGGGGCCACGAGCAGTACTTC. Residues: CASSRDRGHEQYF.

V gene TRBV7-2 combines with J gene TRBJ2-5; 7 nucleotides align to TRBD2. V lost 5 bases to trimming and J lost 5 bases; unmatched junction nucleotides: 20. CDR3 length: 18 amino acids. Germline CDR1 SGHTA, CDR2 FQGNSA. CDR3 DNA sequence: TGTGCCAGCAGCCCGAAGCGGGGAGGATATGATGGCGGGGAGACCCAGTACTTC. Its protein product is CASSPKRGGYDGGETQYF.